Listed below are T cell receptor beta chains from one sample, sequenced in a study of control samples from healthy donors and cancer patients. Profiling relied on immunoSEQ multiplex PCR, and the TCRdb table lists in-frame clones only, not all of them. The sample table includes about 190,000 clones. The specimen sequenced was blood. The receptor source for this set is a woman under 40 in good health. Each CDR3 is given with its conserved first and last residue. A D gene is named only where the DNA matches it firmly.

TRBD1	TRBJ2-1	TRBV5-1	CASVGTGRQEQFF	TGCGCCAGTGTCGGGACAGGACGACAAGAGCAGTTCTTC
NA	TRBJ1-2	TRBV2	CASSEEGFGYTF	TGTGCCAGCAGTGAAGAGGGGTTCGGCTACACCTTC
NA	TRBJ1-6	TRBV28	CASSRLQMNSPLHF	TGTGCCAGCAGTCGTCTCCAGATGAATTCACCCCTCCACTTT
NA	TRBJ1-6	TRBV13	CASSPVGTYNSPLHF	TGTGCCAGCAGCCCAGTCGGGACCTATAATTCACCCCTCCACTTT
NA	TRBJ2-7	TRBV27	CASRDGGLYIYEQYF	TGTGCCAGCAGGGACGGGGGGCTCTACATCTACGAGCAGTACTTC
NA	TRBJ1-2	TRBV2	CASSRVNYGYTF	TGTGCCAGCAGTAGGGTTAACTATGGCTACACCTTC
TRBD1	TRBJ2-1	TRBV25-1	CASTAGTGVNEQFF	TGTGCCAGCACCGCCGGGACAGGGGTCAATGAGCAGTTCTTC
NA	TRBJ2-3	TRBV6-5	CASSYVAAGADTQYF	TGTGCCAGCAGTTACGTAGCAGCCGGCGCAGATACGCAGTATTTT
NA	TRBJ1-6	TRBV18	CASSDPMLSSYNSPLHF	TGTGCCAGCTCCGACCCGATGCTTAGCTCCTATAATTCACCCCTCCACTTT
TRBD2	TRBJ2-1	TRBV27	CASSLRTSTPLFF	TGTGCCAGCAGTTTAAGGACTAGTACTCCATTGTTCTTC
NA	TRBJ1-6	TRBV5-8	CASSLETGLNSPLHF	TGTGCCAGCAGCTTGGAAACAGGGTTAAATTCACCCCTCCACTTT
TRBD1	TRBJ1-5	TRBV28	CASSGGQGHYQPQHF	TGTGCCAGCAGTGGAGGACAGGGACACTATCAGCCCCAGCATTTT
NA	TRBJ2-2	TRBV27	CASSLRRVEPTGELFF	TGTGCCAGCAGTTTACGACGGGTCGAACCCACCGGGGAGCTGTTTTTT
TRBD1	TRBJ1-1	TRBV7-9	CASSSGQANEAFF	TGTGCCAGCAGCTCAGGACAGGCAAATGAAGCTTTCTTT
NA	TRBJ2-5	TRBV28	CASSLLRPQETQYF	TGTGCCAGCAGTTTACTTCGTCCCCAAGAGACCCAGTACTTC
TRBD1	TRBJ1-6	TRBV5-1	CASSEGTADSYNSPLHF	TGCGCCAGCAGCGAAGGGACAGCAGATTCCTATAATTCACCCCTCCACTTT
TRBD1	TRBJ2-7	TRBV7-9	CASSQRQGRTYEQYF	TGTGCCAGCAGCCAGCGACAGGGAAGGACCTACGAGCAGTACTTC
TRBD1	TRBJ1-3	TRBV5-1	CASSQSGTASGNTIYF	TGCGCCAGCAGCCAGTCCGGGACAGCCTCTGGAAACACCATATATTTT
NA	TRBJ1-2	TRBV7-9	CASSLSGRRLYGYTF	TGTGCCAGCAGCTTGTCAGGGAGAAGGTTATATGGCTACACCTTC
TRBD1	TRBJ2-5	TRBV4-1	CASSQQQGAGETQYF	TGCGCCAGCAGCCAACAACAGGGGGCCGGGGAGACCCAGTACTTC
TRBD2	TRBJ2-2	TRBV11-2	CASSRFWRGGQSGELFF	TGTGCCAGCAGCCGGTTCTGGCGGGGGGGCCAGTCCGGGGAGCTGTTTTTT
NA	TRBJ2-7	TRBV3-1/TRBV3-2	CASSQVVPGQPTLTYEQYF	TGTGCCAGCAGCCAAGTCGTGCCAGGACAGCCCACACTCACCTACGAGCAGTACTTC
TRBD2	TRBJ2-5	TRBV5-1	CASSFTSGVLQETQYF	TGCGCCAGCAGCTTTACTAGCGGGGTGCTCCAAGAGACCCAGTACTTC
NA	TRBJ1-2	TRBV2	CASSDHQSYYGYTF	TGTGCCAGCAGTGACCATCAGAGTTACTATGGCTACACCTTC
NA	TRBJ1-2	TRBV11-2	CASSSKSRRQGYTF	TGTGCCAGCAGCTCGAAATCGAGAAGACAGGGCTACACCTTC
NA	TRBJ1-2	TRBV3-1/TRBV3-2	CASSQPARYGYTF	TGTGCCAGCAGCCAACCGGCACGCTATGGCTACACCTTC
NA	TRBJ2-1	TRBV6-6	CASSPRNEQFF	TGTGCCAGCAGCCCCCGGAATGAGCAGTTCTTC
TRBD1	TRBJ1-4	TRBV6-1	CASSVSGPGTGSEKLFF	TGTGCCAGCAGTGTGTCCGGCCCAGGGACAGGGTCTGAAAAACTGTTTTTT
NA	TRBJ1-3	TRBV2	CASSALGNTIYF	TGTGCCAGCAGTGCGCTAGGGAACACCATATATTTT
TRBD2	TRBJ2-1	TRBV10-3	CAISGTSGGVDEQFF	TGTGCCATCAGTGGGACTAGCGGGGGGGTAGATGAGCAGTTCTTC
NA	TRBJ2-5	TRBV7-8	CASSYRVPQETQYF	TGTGCCAGCAGCTACAGGGTTCCCCAAGAGACCCAGTACTTC
TRBD2	TRBJ2-5	TRBV18	CASSSGLSAGGQETQYF	TGTGCCAGCTCATCAGGCTTATCGGCGGGGGGTCAAGAGACCCAGTACTTC
NA	TRBJ2-5	TRBV5-4	CASSPRVGGIGETQYF	TGTGCCAGCAGCCCCCGGGTGGGGGGCATAGGGGAGACCCAGTACTTC
TRBD1	TRBJ1-1	TRBV15	CATSRTMGQIFKAFF	TGTGCCACCAGCAGAACTATGGGACAGATCTTTAAAGCTTTCTTT
NA	TRBJ1-4	TRBV3-1/TRBV3-2	CASSTMTAPNEKLFF	TGTGCCAGCAGCACAATGACGGCCCCTAATGAAAAACTGTTTTTT
NA	TRBJ1-6	TRBV10-2	CASSTGSSYNSPLHF	TGCGCCAGCAGTACAGGGAGCTCCTATAATTCACCCCTCCACTTT
NA	TRBJ2-5	TRBV6-6	CASSYTPGARQETQYF	TGTGCCAGCAGTTACACCCCGGGGGCTAGGCAAGAGACCCAGTACTTC
NA	TRBJ1-5	TRBV7-8	CASIGQKGGNQPQHF	TGTGCCAGCATTGGTCAAAAAGGCGGCAATCAGCCCCAGCATTTT
NA	TRBJ2-5	TRBV5-1	CASSVWEETQYF	TGCGCCAGCAGCGTATGGGAAGAGACCCAGTACTTC
NA	TRBJ2-6	TRBV6-4	CASSDGSSGANVLTF	TGTGCCAGCAGTGACGGGAGCTCTGGGGCCAACGTCCTGACTTTC
NA	TRBJ1-5	TRBV2	CASSRGRGLNQPQHF	TGTGCCAGCAGTCGAGGTAGGGGTCTAAATCAGCCCCAGCATTTT
NA	TRBJ1-2	TRBV4-1	CASSQSPGNPGGYTF	TGCGCCAGCAGCCAATCCCCCGGGAATCCCGGGGGCTACACCTTC
TRBD1	TRBJ2-7	TRBV13	CASSFIGGAAYEQYF	TGTGCCAGCAGCTTCATAGGGGGCGCAGCCTACGAGCAGTACTTC
NA	TRBJ1-1	TRBV28	CASGAGLSMNTEAFF	TGTGCCAGCGGGGCGGGACTGAGCATGAACACTGAAGCTTTCTTT
NA	TRBJ1-5	TRBV1	CTSSQGRNGESGNQPQHF	TGCACCAGCAGCCAAGGACGGAACGGTGAAAGTGGCAATCAGCCCCAGCATTTT
NA	TRBJ2-1	TRBV5-6	CASSWRGTPYNEQFF	TGTGCCAGCAGCTGGAGGGGGACTCCCTACAATGAGCAGTTCTTC
NA	TRBJ2-1	TRBV27	CASSPPYTFHEQFF	TGTGCCAGCAGTCCCCCTTACACTTTTCATGAGCAGTTCTTC
TRBD1	TRBJ2-3	TRBV15	CATSSRQGISDTQYF	TGTGCCACCAGCAGCCGACAGGGGATATCAGATACGCAGTATTTT
NA	TRBJ2-2	TRBV28	CASSREGGNTGELFF	TGTGCCAGCAGTCGCGAGGGTGGGAACACCGGGGAGCTGTTTTTT
NA	TRBJ2-1	TRBV10-2	CASGDYNEQFF	TGCGCCAGCGGGGATTACAATGAGCAGTTCTTC
NA	TRBJ2-3	TRBV6-5	CASSYSGADLTDTQYF	TGTGCCAGCAGTTACTCCGGGGCAGACCTCACAGATACGCAGTATTTT
NA	TRBJ2-5	TRBV27	CASSLSSRRQETQYF	TGTGCCAGCAGTTTATCGTCAAGGAGACAAGAGACCCAGTACTTC
NA	TRBJ2-6	TRBV5-6	CASSLPSAGANVLTF	TGTGCCAGCAGCTTGCCTAGCGCCGGGGCCAACGTCCTGACTTTC
TRBD1	TRBJ1-1	TRBV18	CASSRRDRGGHTEAFF	TGTGCCAGCTCACGCCGGGACAGGGGCGGTCACACTGAAGCTTTCTTT